This entry lists 16 T cell receptor beta chains sequenced from one sample in a study of brain T cells in children with intractable seizures. The time point is: blood from clinic visit 5 months post-surgery; TSC patient then seizure free. This table comes from immunoSEQ multiplex PCR, and its TCRdb copy is limited to in-frame clones, with some not included. The sample lists around 340,000 clones, 85% to 95% seen once, with around 5% in the top ten. Here the sequenced sample was peripheral blood, taken roughly 5 months after surgery. The receptors stem from a boy under two years old with tuberous sclerosis and intractable seizures.

The chain couples TRBV11-3 to TRBJ2-1, with D possibly TRBD2 on 6 matching bases. V lost 5 bases and J lost 0, with 14 bases in between. Germline CDR1 SGHNT, CDR2 YENEEA. The length of the CDR3 is 16 residues. The CDR3 nucleotides are TGTGCCAGCAGCCCCCTCCGGGGGAGCTCCTACAATGAGCAGTTCTTC. This gives the protein CASSPLRGSSYNEQFF.

The chain recombines TRBV7-9 with TRBJ1-6; no firm D call. Germline lookup yields CDR1 SEHNR and CDR2 FQNEAQ (reference sequence). This CDR3 contains 15 residues. V was pared by 4 bases and J by 6 bases, with 13 bases between. The CDR3 is CASSSDKSSNSPLHF. Written as DNA, the CDR3 is TGTGCCAGCAGCTCAGATAAGAGTTCTAATTCACCCCTCCACTTT.

The chain employs TRBV19 and TRBJ2-7, with TRBD2 matching over 13 bases. The germline V gene has CDR1 LNHDA and CDR2 SQIVND (reference sequence). V dropped 3 bases and J dropped 1; count of bases not matched to a gene: 9. The CDR3 length is 18 residues. CDR3 protein: CASSIYTSGRGESYEQYF. The CDR3 nucleotides are TGTGCCAGTAGTATTTACACTAGCGGGAGGGGGGAGTCCTACGAGCAGTACTTC.

The gene calls are TRBV5-1 and TRBJ2-1, with D perhaps TRBD2 (6 bases). Per the germline V gene, CDR1 is SGHRS and CDR2 is YFSETQ. V gave up 0 bases and J gave up 6 bases, with 7 bases separating them. The CDR3 totals 13 residues. The CDR3 bases are TGCGCCAGCAGCTTGGTACTAGCCAATGAGCAGTTCTTC. Amino acid sequence: CASSLVLANEQFF. The full variable domain, with the rest looked up from reference TRBV5-1 and TRBJ2-1, is KAGVTQTPRYLIKTRGQQVTLSCSPISGHRSVSWYQQTPGQGLQFLFEYFSETQRNKGNFPGRFSGRQFSNSRSEMNVSTLELGDSALYLCASSLVLANEQFFGPGTRLTVL.

The V call is TRBV7-5, the J call TRBJ1-1; the table's TRBD1 call for D was not verified on the DNA. TRBV7-5 is an annotated pseudogene. The CDR3 loop spans 24 amino acids. The CDR3 DNA sequence: TGTGCCAGAAGCTTACCGCACTACCGCACCTTCATGACAGGGTCAAGCCCCGGGAACACTGAAGCTTTCTTT. Protein: CARSLPHYRTFMTGSSPGNTEAFF.

In this sample, this clone turned up once. The chain joins TRBV5-1 to TRBJ1-1; possible D gene TRBD1, 6 bases. The germline gives CDR1 SGHRS, CDR2 YFSETQ. This CDR3 spans 13 amino acids. V dropped 6 bases and J dropped 0 bases, with 9 bases sitting between them. CDR3 in DNA: TGCGCCAGCACCTGGGACATGAACACTGAAGCTTTCTTT. Amino acids: CASTWDMNTEAFF.

Worth noting for this clone: Other DNA sequences in this specimen translate into the identical CDR3. This chain uses TRBV12-3 or TRBV12-4 with TRBJ1-4; no definite D call. CDR3 length: 12 amino acids. Trimming pared 3 bases from V and 5 bases from J, leaving 4 bases between. The CDR3 bases are TGTGCCAGCAGTTTTCTCAATGAAAAACTGTTTTTT. It yields the protein CASSFLNEKLFF.

This clone was found many times. The chain links TRBV5-4 to TRBJ2-5; D is undetermined. The length of the CDR3 is 13 residues. With 4 bases removed from V and 4 bases from J, the gap between germline ends came to 11 bases. Germline V gene sequence: CDR1 SGHNT, CDR2 YYREEE (reference sequence). The CDR3, as DNA: TGTGCCAGCAGCCTGGTTCAACGAGAGACCCAGTACTTC. Protein: CASSLVQRETQYF.

The chain couples TRBV2 to TRBJ1-2; D is ambiguous. CDR3 size: 13 residues. Trimming took off 7 bases at V and 6 bases at J, with 15 bases between the two ends. Looked up from germline, CDR1 is SNHLY and CDR2 is FYNNEI. This chain's CDR3 is CASTIGGVDGYTF. CDR3 nucleotides: TGTGCCAGCACGATCGGTGGGGTTGATGGCTACACCTTC.

The chain uses TRBV6-5 and TRBJ2-7; D unclear. The CDR3 extends over 13 amino acids. CDR1 is MNHEY and CDR2 is SVGAGI in the germline V gene. Trimming removed 4 bases at V and 6 bases at J, with 13 bases between. DNA of the CDR3: TGTGCCAGCAGTTCCGGCCCGATATCCGAGCAGTACTTC. The encoded protein is CASSSGPISEQYF.

V and J are TRBV29-1 and TRBJ2-1; D gene unclear. V was trimmed by 6 bases and J by 6 bases, leaving 9 bases between them. Looked up from germline, CDR1 is SQVTM and CDR2 is ANQGSEA. The CDR3 sequence is 11 residues long. CDR3 bases: TGCAGCGTCCTTCGTAGCAATGAGCAGTTCTTC. Its translation: CSVLRSNEQFF.

CDR3 DNA: TGTGCCAGCAGCCCCCTAGGCGGTGGTGAGCAGTTCTTC. This gives the protein CASSPLGGGEQFF. The gene calls are TRBV7-3 and TRBJ2-1; D is undetermined. V was pared by 5 bases and J by 9 bases, with 14 bases between. In germline, CDR1 is SGHTA, CDR2 FQGTGA. This CDR3 comprises 13 residues.

The chain links TRBV9 to TRBJ2-2; 11 nucleotides match TRBD2. The CDR3 sequence is 16 residues long. The germline V gene encodes CDR1 SGDLS and CDR2 YYNGEE. J lost 7 bases, V lost 3 bases, and 8 bases had no gene match. CDR3 bases: TGTGCCAGCAGCGCCCTAGCGGGGGGCCCTGACGGGGAGCTGTTTTTT. Translation gives CASSALAGGPDGELFF.

Written as DNA, the CDR3 is TGTGCCAGCAGGGGGGGGGCAGGGATCACAGATACGCAGTATTTT. It encodes CASRGGAGITDTQYF. The J gene is TRBJ2-3, the V gene TRBV7-9; maybe TRBD2 (7 bases). V shed 6 bases and J shed 2 bases, with 15 bases lying between them. The CDR3 runs 15 residues. From germline, CDR1 is SEHNR and CDR2 FQNEAQ (reference sequence).

The chain couples TRBV5-8 to TRBJ2-7, with 13 bases aligning to TRBD2. Germline-derived CDR1 and CDR2 are SGHTS and YDEGEE. V dropped 3 bases and J dropped 0; count of bases not matched to a gene: 6. The CDR3 spans 17 residues. The CDR3 region has the DNA TGTGCCAGCAGCTCGCCCGGGACTAGCGGGGTCTCCTACGAGCAGTACTTC. It yields the protein CASSSPGTSGVSYEQYF.

This rearrangement joins TRBV15 to TRBJ2-7; D ambiguous. The CDR3 consists of 13 residues. V was shortened by 5 bases and J by 0 bases, with 8 bases between the two germline ends. Germline V lookup: CDR1 LNHNV, CDR2 YYDKDF (reference sequence). The CDR3 sequence is CATSRWDSYEQYF. CDR3 in DNA: TGTGCCACCAGCCGCTGGGACTCCTACGAGCAGTACTTC.